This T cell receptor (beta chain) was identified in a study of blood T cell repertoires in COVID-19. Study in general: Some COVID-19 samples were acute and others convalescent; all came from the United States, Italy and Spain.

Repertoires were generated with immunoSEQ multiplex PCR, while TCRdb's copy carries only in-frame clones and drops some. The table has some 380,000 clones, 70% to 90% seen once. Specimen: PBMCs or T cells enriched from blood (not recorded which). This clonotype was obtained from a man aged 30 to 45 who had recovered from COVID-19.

The CDR3 DNA follows: TGTGCCAGCAGCGGACTAGCGGGAGCAAGGGGGGAGCTGTTTTTT. This encodes CASSGLAGARGELFF. The chain employs TRBV7-9 and TRBJ2-2, with 13 positions matching TRBD2. The germline V gene has CDR1 SEHNR and CDR2 FQNEAQ (reference sequence). The CDR3 loop spans 15 amino acids. The V segment lost 5 bases and the J segment 8 bases; nucleotides outside the gene matches: 5.